This is a list of T cell receptor beta chains from one sample in a study of shared clonotypes between healthy human individuals. Sequencing used immunoSEQ multiplex PCR; TCRdb keeps in-frame clones, though not all of them. In the table there are approximately 500,000 clones, 65% to 85% of which are singletons. Sequencing used PBMCs. These receptors all come from a woman in her thirties or forties in good health. Some clones in this sample may be carry-over from other donors' samples. Both conserved end residues are part of each CDR3. A D gene is named only where the DNA matches it firmly. Clone size is not always given. Where it is, it says once, few, many or a class for expanded clones.

cdr3_nt,cdr3_aa,j_call,v_call,d_call,clone_size
TGCAGCGCAACCATTGGGACGGCAAGCTATGGCTACACCTTC,CSATIGTASYGYTF,TRBJ1-2,TRBV29-1,NA,NA
TGTGCCATGCTCGGGGGATTTTCCGGACAGAGCCTCTATGGCTACACCTTC,CAMLGGFSGQSLYGYTF,TRBJ1-2,TRBV2,NA,many
TGTGCCAGCAGCCCCCGGGGCTACACAGATACGCAGTATTTT,CASSPRGYTDTQYF,TRBJ2-3,TRBV7-2,NA,few
TGTGCCAGCAGTTTATCCGGACTCCAATCTGGAAACACCATATATTTT,CASSLSGLQSGNTIYF,TRBJ1-3,TRBV28,NA,NA
TGTGCCAGCAGCTTAGACGGGAGCCACAATGAGCAGTTCTTC,CASSLDGSHNEQFF,TRBJ2-1,TRBV7-2,NA,NA
TGTGCCAGCAGCCCCCGGGGGGGCGGTCTAAGTTACGAGCAGTACTTC,CASSPRGGGLSYEQYF,TRBJ2-7,TRBV7-9,TRBD2,NA
TGTGCCAGCAGTGAAGATAACAGGAGATTTGAAAAACTGTTTTTT,CASSEDNRRFEKLFF,TRBJ1-4,TRBV6-1,NA,NA
TGCGCCAGCAGCCAAGATCTGAGGGAGTGGACCGGGGAGCTGTTTTTT,CASSQDLREWTGELFF,TRBJ2-2,TRBV4-3,NA,NA
TGCGCCAGCAGCTTACCCGGGGCCTTGAACACTGAAGCTTTCTTT,CASSLPGALNTEAFF,TRBJ1-1,TRBV5-1,NA,NA
TGTGCCAGTACCCCACGGGGAGTGGGGAACACTGAAGCTTTCTTT,CASTPRGVGNTEAFF,TRBJ1-1,TRBV19,NA,NA
TGTGCCAGCAACTACCAGGGTAGCGGAGCCAAGACCCAGTACTTC,CASNYQGSGAKTQYF,TRBJ2-5,TRBV7-9,NA,NA
TGTGCCATCAGTGAGACCCAACCCGCCGGGGGCGAGACCCAGTACTTC,CAISETQPAGGETQYF,TRBJ2-5,TRBV10-3,NA,many
TGTGCCAGCAGCTTACGCGGACAGGGGGTCGAGACCCAGTACTTC,CASSLRGQGVETQYF,TRBJ2-5,TRBV11-3,TRBD1,NA
TGTGCCAGCAGCGTAGAGAAGGGGACATCCCCCGCTTACGAGCAGTACTTC,CASSVEKGTSPAYEQYF,TRBJ2-7,TRBV9,NA,NA
TGTGCCAGCAGCGTCTACGGGAATTCACCCCTCCACTTT,CASSVYGNSPLHF,TRBJ1-6,TRBV5-6,NA,NA
TGTGCCAGCAGCTCTGCCTGGGGGAGCTTAGAGACCCAGTACTTC,CASSSAWGSLETQYF,TRBJ2-5,TRBV11-2,NA,NA
TGCGCCAGCAGCTTGGCTACTAGCGGGAGCGCAGATACGCAGTATTTT,CASSLATSGSADTQYF,TRBJ2-3,TRBV5-1,TRBD2,once
TGTGCCAGCTCACCGGGACTAGCGGATTACGAGCAGTACTTC,CASSPGLADYEQYF,TRBJ2-7,TRBV18,TRBD2,NA
TGTGCCAGCAGTTCACCGGGACAGGGTTTAGACGAGCAGTACTTC,CASSSPGQGLDEQYF,TRBJ2-7,TRBV27,TRBD1,NA
TGTGCCTGGAGTGTTGCAGCGGGGCAGCCCCAGCATTTT,CAWSVAAGQPQHF,TRBJ1-5,TRBV30,NA,NA
TGTGCCAGCAGTGAATGGGGAGAGAACACCGGGGAGCTGTTTTTT,CASSEWGENTGELFF,TRBJ2-2,TRBV6-1,NA,NA
TGTGCCAGCAGTTTCAGTTTGAACACTGAAGCTTTCTTT,CASSFSLNTEAFF,TRBJ1-1,TRBV2,NA,NA
TGTGCCAGCAGGGTGGGATTGATCCAGAACACTGAAGCTTTCTTT,CASRVGLIQNTEAFF,TRBJ1-1,TRBV2,NA,many
TGTGCCAGCAGCCCGGGACTAGCGGGAGGCGGGGAGCTGTTTTTT,CASSPGLAGGGELFF,TRBJ2-2,TRBV7-2,TRBD2,few
TGTGCCAGCAGTAATAAACTCGGGGGCTACACCTTC,CASSNKLGGYTF,TRBJ1-2,TRBV6-6,NA,NA
TGTGCCAGCAGTTACGCGGCGGGAGGGAACCTCTACGAGCAGTACTTC,CASSYAAGGNLYEQYF,TRBJ2-7,TRBV6-5,TRBD2,NA
TGTGCCAGCAGCTTGCCCCCTCAGTGGGAGACCCAGTACTTC,CASSLPPQWETQYF,TRBJ2-5,TRBV5-4,NA,NA
TGTGCCTGGAGTGTACATAGGGAGCAGTTCTTC,CAWSVHREQFF,TRBJ2-1,TRBV30,NA,NA
TGTGCCAGCTCAAGACAGTCCCGGGGACAGCCAACCTACGAGCAGTACTTC,CASSRQSRGQPTYEQYF,TRBJ2-7,TRBV18,TRBD1,NA
TGTGCCTGTACGACTAAGAGCACAGATACGCAGTATTTT,CACTTKSTDTQYF,TRBJ2-3,TRBV2,NA,NA
TGTGCCACCCAGACAGCCTACGAGCAGTACTTC,CATQTAYEQYF,TRBJ2-7,TRBV10-3,NA,NA
TGTGCCAGCAGCCCACGGACCCCGTTCTCCTACGAGCAGTACTTC,CASSPRTPFSYEQYF,TRBJ2-7,TRBV7-3,NA,NA
TGTGCCAGCAGTTTGGACAAAAACATTCAGTACTTC,CASSLDKNIQYF,TRBJ2-4,TRBV28,NA,few
TGTGCCAGCAGCTTTGATTCTGGAGTACAGCATTTT,CASSFDSGVQHF,TRBJ1-5,TRBV7-9,NA,few
TGTGCCAGCAGGTGGCAGGGGCGGAAGAATGAAAAACTGTTTTTT,CASRWQGRKNEKLFF,TRBJ1-4,TRBV27,NA,few
TGTGCCAGCTCACCACCGGGACTTACCAATGAGCAGTTCTTC,CASSPPGLTNEQFF,TRBJ2-1,TRBV18,NA,NA
TGTGCCAGCAGTCCCTGGACAGGGTCGGACTATGGCTACACCTTC,CASSPWTGSDYGYTF,TRBJ1-2,TRBV27,TRBD1,once
TGTGCCAGCAGCTTAGGTCCGGCTCCGGACAGCCACAATGAGCAGTTCTTC,CASSLGPAPDSHNEQFF,TRBJ2-1,TRBV7-9,NA,NA
TGTGCCAGCAGTAAGTCCAGAAGCTCCTACAATGAGCAGTTCTTC,CASSKSRSSYNEQFF,TRBJ2-1,TRBV27,NA,NA
TGTGCCAGCAGTGACCCTTGGGGTGGGCATGAGACCCAGTACTTC,CASSDPWGGHETQYF,TRBJ2-5,TRBV28,NA,NA
TGTGCCAGTTCCCTAGCGGGAGTGGCCTACGAGCAGTACTTC,CASSLAGVAYEQYF,TRBJ2-7,TRBV19,TRBD2,NA
TGTGCCAGCAGCTTAGTCGTCGGGGGCCGCACACATACGCAGTATTTT,CASSLVVGGRTHTQYF,TRBJ2-3,TRBV11-2,NA,NA
TGCGCCAGCAGCCAAACCGAGGGGAGCTGGGGAAACACCGGGGAGCTGTTTTTT,CASSQTEGSWGNTGELFF,TRBJ2-2,TRBV4-3,NA,NA
TGTGCCCGGAGTGTCAACCTACAGGGGTCTCACTATGGCTACACCTTC,CARSVNLQGSHYGYTF,TRBJ1-2,TRBV30,TRBD1,NA
TGTGCCACCAGCAGAGATACGGGCCACTCTGGAAACACCATATATTTT,CATSRDTGHSGNTIYF,TRBJ1-3,TRBV15,NA,NA
TGTGCCAGCAGGGCTTTTCACAGCGGGGCCTCCTACGAGCAGTACTTC,CASRAFHSGASYEQYF,TRBJ2-7,TRBV7-2,TRBD2,few
TGTGCCAGCAGCGTAGATGGATCCTATGGCTACACCTTC,CASSVDGSYGYTF,TRBJ1-2,TRBV9,NA,NA
TGTGCCAGCAGCTTCTCCCGGGACGGAACCTACGAGCAGTACTTC,CASSFSRDGTYEQYF,TRBJ2-7,TRBV5-4,NA,NA
TGTGCCAGCAGTTGGGTGACAGGGGGCTATGGCTACACCTTC,CASSWVTGGYGYTF,TRBJ1-2,TRBV27,TRBD1,NA
TGCGCCAGCAGCCGCCCGACGATAGACACTGAAGCTTTCTTT,CASSRPTIDTEAFF,TRBJ1-1,TRBV4-1,NA,NA
TGTGCCAGCAGCTTAATGGGGGGAGGTAATGAGCAGTTCTTC,CASSLMGGGNEQFF,TRBJ2-1,TRBV7-3,NA,NA
TGTGCCAGCAGTTTAAGTTCGGCAGGGTTAGAAAAACTGTTTTTT,CASSLSSAGLEKLFF,TRBJ1-4,TRBV28,NA,NA
TGTGCCAGCAGCCCCGGGACACCACAGGTCGGGGAGCTGTTTTTT,CASSPGTPQVGELFF,TRBJ2-2,TRBV7-2,NA,many
TGTGCCAGCAGCTTACAGGGACGGCGCGCGAACACCGGGGAGCTGTTTTTT,CASSLQGRRANTGELFF,TRBJ2-2,TRBV13,NA,few
TGTGCCAGCAGTCCCCGCCGGGGCTTCAACTATGGCTACACCTTC,CASSPRRGFNYGYTF,TRBJ1-2,TRBV5-8,NA,NA
TGTGCCAGCAGCTTAGCGGGAGGCAGGGATACGCAGTATTTT,CASSLAGGRDTQYF,TRBJ2-3,TRBV7-9,NA,NA
TGCAGCGTTGATAGTAGCGGGAGACTAAATGAGCAGTTCTTC,CSVDSSGRLNEQFF,TRBJ2-1,TRBV29-1,TRBD2,NA